This entry features one TCR beta chain sequence. Antigen: not known. Other DNA sequences of this sample code for an identical CDR3. Looked up from germline, CDR1 is MDHEN and CDR2 is SYDVKM. The ends were cut back, 4 bases at V and 1 base at J, with 8 bases in the middle. The CDR3 contains 13 residues. TCRB transcripts that were expressed got sequenced, as all of the isolated RNA had been reverse transcribed. Sequencing was performed with immunoSEQ multiplex PCR; in TCRdb, only in-frame clones are kept and a portion is missing. The sample records 350,000 to 400,000 clones, around 15% being singletons. The data derive from a study of beta chain features in type 1 diabetes. Study-wide background: What patients shared with healthy donors was a similar profile of age, gender and cell yields.

Overall study results and limits: The study found fewer insertions and more deletions at VDJ junctions in type 1 diabetes patients. Using cDNA template may skew counts toward highly expressing activated cells. Among all four CD4+ subsets, Type 1 diabetes patients had TCRB CDR3s that were moderately but significantly shorter.

The sequence was collected from a woman aged 18-35 years in good health. Source material: naive CD4+ T cells from blood. The chain employs TRBV28 and TRBJ2-7, with a possible D match to TRBD1 (5 bases). The CDR3 sequence is CASSSGQSYEQYF. CDR3 bases: TGTGCCAGCAGTTCCGGACAATCCTACGAGCAGTACTTC.